This entry lists 21 T cell receptor beta chains sequenced from one sample in a study of a mutant IDH1 vaccine in newly diagnosed glioma. Profiled with immunoSEQ multiplex PCR; TCRdb holds only in-frame clones, not every one. The data show around 28,000 clones, about four fifths seen once. The time point: week 23, last vaccination. With topical imiquimod, each dose of the vaccine consisted of 300 ug of mutant IDH1 20-mer peptide. Their recognized antigens are unknown. The specimen was PBMCs, collected from a glioma patient whose treatment included an IDH1 peptide vaccine. The receptors shown here come from a woman in her twenties or thirties with glioma.

The CDR3 DNA is TGTGCCAGCGCAGGGGGCGGGGAGACCCAGTACTTC. As protein: CASAGGGETQYF. The chain couples TRBV6-1 to TRBJ2-5, with 8 bases matching TRBD1. The ends lost 8 bases at V and 5 bases at J; junction bases unmatched: 4. This CDR3 is built from 12 residues. In germline, CDR1 is MNHNS, CDR2 SASEGT.

This rearrangement joins TRBV9 to TRBJ1-5; D possibly corresponds to TRBD1 (6 bases). CDR1 is SGDLS, CDR2 YYNGEE, per germline. There are 15 residues in the CDR3. Trimming pared 4 bases from V and 2 bases from J, leaving 13 bases between. The DNA for the CDR3 is TGTGCCAGCAGCCAGGGGTTTGGGGGCAATCAGCCCCAGCATTTT. Protein: CASSQGFGGNQPQHF.

The J gene is TRBJ2-5, the V gene TRBV5-6, with TRBD2 identical over 14 bases. The ends lost 4 bases at V and 4 bases at J; junction bases unmatched: 3. The length of the CDR3 is 15 residues. From germline, CDR1 is SGHDT and CDR2 YYEEEE. The CDR3 spells CASSRGTSGGETQYF. The DNA of the CDR3 is TGTGCCAGCAGCCGGGGGACTAGCGGGGGAGAGACCCAGTACTTC.

This chain joins TRBV5-1 and TRBJ2-7; D might be TRBD1 or TRBD2, each matching 5 bases. Trimming cost V 3 bases and J 0 bases, with 10 bases left between them. The CDR3 consists of 14 residues. CDR1 and CDR2 (germline): SGHRS, YFSETQ. The CDR3 DNA follows: TGCGCCAGCAGCTGGGGACGTAGCTCCTACGAGCAGTACTTC. Protein: CASSWGRSSYEQYF.

The chain has TRBV7-9 and TRBJ2-3, with unresolved D. The CDR3 length is 14 residues. Germline CDR1 is SEHNR and CDR2 is FQNEAQ (reference sequence). V shed 4 bases and J shed 2 bases, with 10 bases lying between them. In DNA, the CDR3 is TGTGCCAGCAGCTACGGAAGGAACACAGATACGCAGTATTTT. This gives the protein CASSYGRNTDTQYF.

This clone showed up just once. The chain links TRBV7-2 to TRBJ2-2; TRBD2 matches 14 bases. Germline-derived CDR1 and CDR2 are SGHTA and FQGNSA. The CDR3 sequence is 16 residues long. V was clipped by 7 bases and J by 2 bases; unmatched bases: 3. The CDR3 DNA follows: TGTGCCAGCAAAGGGACTAGCGGGGGCAACACCGGGGAGCTGTTTTTT. Translation: CASKGTSGGNTGELFF.

The gene calls are TRBV15 and TRBJ1-2; 7 bases fit TRBD1. Germline V gene data show CDR1 as LNHNV and CDR2 as YYDKDF (reference sequence). The V gene end was trimmed by 0 bases and the J gene end by 4 bases; junction bases not matched to a gene: 5. The CDR3 sequence is 15 residues long. CDR3 DNA: TGTGCCACCAGCAGAGACCGGGACAGATCCTATGGCTACACCTTC. Translated: CATSRDRDRSYGYTF.

This clone has just one count. The chain links TRBV2 to TRBJ1-1, with TRBD1 as a possible D gene (6 bases). Germline V gene lookup returns CDR1 SNHLY and CDR2 FYNNEI. V shed 3 bases and J shed 8 bases, with 13 bases lying between them. This CDR3 region has 13 residues. CDR3 in DNA: TGTGCCAGCAGTGAGGGCCAGGGGTCAGAAGCTTTCTTT. Residues: CASSEGQGSEAFF.

The chain combines TRBV19 with TRBJ2-7; D perhaps matches TRBD1 (7 bases). V was clipped by 5 bases and J by 4 bases, with 15 bases between them. Germline V lookup: CDR1 LNHDA, CDR2 SQIVND (reference sequence). The CDR3 runs to 14 residues. The CDR3 bases are TGTGCCAGTAGTCCCGGAGGGACAGCTTACGAGCAGTACTTC. This encodes CASSPGGTAYEQYF.

The genes are TRBV6-1 and TRBJ1-5; D is uncertain. CDR1 is MNHNS, CDR2 SASEGT, per germline. The CDR3 is made up of 16 amino acids. Deletions cut 0 bases from V and 7 bases from J, with 16 bases between. The CDR3 nucleotides are TGTGCCAGCAGTGAAGCGCTTCGGGTAGACGGGCAGCCCCAGCATTTT. Translation: CASSEALRVDGQPQHF.

This sequence joins TRBV10-3 and TRBJ2-3; weak D call: TRBD1 (6 bases). CDR3 length equals 13 residues. CDR1 is ENHRY, CDR2 SYGVKD, per germline. V was cut by 5 bases and J by 3 bases, with 9 bases left in between. For the CDR3, the DNA is TGTGCCATCAGTCGGACAGAGACAGATACGCAGTATTTT. This translates into CAISRTETDTQYF.

The DNA of the CDR3 is TGTGCCAGCAGTGAACGGGGTGTATGGAAGGTGACCCAGTACTTC. This codes for CASSERGVWKVTQYF. The rearrangement links TRBV6-1 to TRBJ2-5; tentatively, D is TRBD2 (5 bases). The CDR3 length is 15 residues. V dropped 2 bases and J dropped 7 bases, with 17 bases sitting between them. Germline assignment: CDR1 MNHNS and CDR2 SASEGT.

This chain joins TRBV19 and TRBJ1-1; D not certain. The CDR3 is 13 residues long. V was trimmed by 4 bases and J by 2 bases, leaving 8 bases between them. Germline CDR1 reads LNHDA; CDR2 reads SQIVND (reference sequence). Written as DNA, the CDR3 is TGTGCCAGTAGTAGCACAGCTAACACTGAAGCTTTCTTT. The encoded protein is CASSSTANTEAFF.

CDR3 bases: TGTGCCAGCAGTGTGAAACAGGGCTCCTACGAGCAGTACTTC. This encodes CASSVKQGSYEQYF. The J gene is TRBJ2-7, the V gene TRBV2; D is possibly TRBD1 (6 bases). Germline V gene lookup returns CDR1 SNHLY and CDR2 FYNNEI. The V end lost 4 bases, the J end lost 0 bases, and 10 bases lay between the germline ends. This CDR3 comprises 14 residues. Using reference TRBV2 and TRBJ2-7 for the parts outside the CDR3, the full variable domain is EPEVTQTPSHQVTQMGQEVILRCVPISNHLYFYWYRQILGQKVEFLVSFYNNEISEKSEIFDDQFSVERPDGSNFTLKIRSTKLEDSAMYFCASSVKQGSYEQYFGPGTRLTVT.

A single count supports this clone. The chain joins TRBV7-2 to TRBJ1-3; TRBD1 might be the D (5 bases). The CDR3 extends over 15 amino acids. Trimming pared 0 bases from V and 2 bases from J, leaving 8 bases between. Germline CDR1 is SGHTA and CDR2 is FQGNSA. The CDR3 region is CASSLAAGPGNTIYF. CDR3 bases: TGTGCCAGCAGCTTAGCCGCAGGGCCTGGAAACACCATATATTTT.

A single count supports this clone. The chain recombines TRBV7-8 with TRBJ1-5; a weak D match, TRBD1 (5 bases). V dropped 0 bases and J dropped 6 bases, with 12 bases sitting between them. Per germline, CDR1 SGHVS and CDR2 FQNEAQ. The CDR3 is 15 residues long. The DNA for the CDR3 is TGTGCCAGCAGCTTAGCTTCCGGGGCCCGTCAGCCCCAGCATTTT. This encodes CASSLASGARQPQHF.

This clone is medium-sized within its sample. Additional DNA sequences in this sample encode the identical CDR3. The V and J genes are TRBV9 and TRBJ2-1, with D unclear. The V and J ends lost 1 base and 4 bases respectively, with 3 bases between them. CDR1 and CDR2 from the germline V gene are SGDLS and YYNGEE. The CDR3 is made up of 12 amino acids. Written as DNA, the CDR3 is TGTGCCAGCAGCGTACAGTACAATGAGCAGTTCTTC. Protein: CASSVQYNEQFF.

This clone has only a few counts. The rearrangement joins TRBV4-2 to TRBJ2-7; TRBD1 might be the D (5 bases). The V gene lost 0 bases and the J gene lost 3 bases, with 12 bases spanning the gap. Germline V lookup: CDR1 LGHNA, CDR2 YNFKEQ. There are 15 residues in the CDR3. The CDR3 reads CASSQDGDSYYEQYF. The CDR3 region has the DNA TGTGCCAGCAGCCAAGATGGAGACAGCTACTACGAGCAGTACTTC.

This clone occurred a few times. The chain joins TRBV7-9 to TRBJ1-5, with D unclear. Trimming removed 0 bases at V and 3 bases at J, with 12 bases between. The CDR3 length is 16 residues. CDR1 is SEHNR, CDR2 FQNEAQ, per germline (reference sequence). Here the CDR3 reads CASSLATSGINQPQHF. In DNA, the CDR3 is TGTGCCAGCAGCTTAGCCACCTCGGGCATCAATCAGCCCCAGCATTTT.

The V and J genes are TRBV6-5 and TRBJ2-5, with D tentatively TRBD2 (7 bases). The V end was cut by 0 bases, the J end by 9 bases, with 14 bases between. Germline V gene lookup returns CDR1 MNHEY and CDR2 SVGAGI. The CDR3 length is 14 residues. CDR3 amino acids: CASSYSTLGGPQYF. DNA of the CDR3: TGTGCCAGCAGTTACTCGACGCTGGGGGGGCCCCAGTACTTC.

This chain joins TRBV2 and TRBJ1-2; no clear D. V gave up 1 base and J gave up 8 bases, with 14 bases separating them. The CDR3 is 14 residues long. Per germline, CDR1 SNHLY and CDR2 FYNNEI. CDR3 protein: CASSEVGHSSGYTF. The CDR3 nucleotides read TGTGCCAGCAGTGAAGTCGGCCACTCTAGCGGCTACACCTTC.